Below, 5 T cell receptor beta chains from the same sample are listed, as sequenced in a study of cytomegalovirus exposure and HLA in healthy donors. 13 Jbeta primers and 60 Vbeta primers were used for the PCR. The protocol was immunoSEQ multiplex PCR, while the TCRdb copy is restricted to in-frame clones and leaves out a portion. The sample has 250,000 to 350,000 clones, around 80% seen once. Sequenced: PBMCs. The receptor set was obtained from a girl aged 2-10 years in good health and CMV-seronegative.

The rearrangement uses TRBV7-6 and TRBJ2-7; TRBD1 matches at 9 bases. Germline lookup yields CDR1 SGHVS and CDR2 FNYEAQ. The CDR3 loop spans 14 amino acids. V was pared by 5 bases and J by 4 bases, with 6 bases of the junction left unmatched. The CDR3 DNA follows: TGTGCCAGCAGCGCCGGGACAGGGTTGTACGAGCAGTACTTC. Encoded protein: CASSAGTGLYEQYF.

This sequence joins TRBV28 and TRBJ2-1, with 8 bases matching TRBD1. Germline lookup yields CDR1 MDHEN and CDR2 SYDVKM. This CDR3 region has 16 residues. The J segment lost 0 bases and the V segment lost 3 bases, leaving 4 bases of the junction unmatched. CDR3 in amino acids: CASSLDRVSSYNEQFF. The CDR3 region has the DNA TGTGCCAGCAGTTTGGACAGGGTGAGCTCCTACAATGAGCAGTTCTTC.

The chain uses TRBV2 and TRBJ1-1; tentative D call: TRBD1 (5 bases). This CDR3 contains 14 residues. V was trimmed by 6 bases and J by 3 bases, leaving 14 bases between them. Germline-derived CDR1 and CDR2 are SNHLY and FYNNEI. CDR3 bases: TGTGCCAGCAGGTTGACAGTACTGGACACTGAAGCTTTCTTT. Translation gives CASRLTVLDTEAFF.

This sequence joins TRBV5-4 and TRBJ2-3; the match to TRBD1 covers 8 bases. This CDR3 region has 13 residues. With 9 bases clipped from V and 2 bases from J, the junction kept 5 bases outside the gene matches. The germline V gene has CDR1 SGHNT and CDR2 YYREEE (reference sequence). The CDR3 nucleotides read TGTGCCACGCAGGGGGCAGACACAGATACGCAGTATTTT. It yields the protein CATQGADTDTQYF.

This chain links TRBV9 with TRBJ1-2, with 10 bases identical to TRBD1. Looked up from germline, CDR1 is SGDLS and CDR2 is YYNGEE. The CDR3 spans 15 residues. V lost 4 bases and J lost 4; bases outside the gene matches: 7. The CDR3 bases are TGTGCCAGCAGCTACCGGGACAGGGGATTCTATGGCTACACCTTC. The encoded protein is CASSYRDRGFYGYTF.